This TCR beta chain was observed in a study of technical replicates of blood from a few donors. With regard to this clone: One end of the junction does not line up with germline, which may come from a read error.

The CDR3 sequence is 15 residues long. Per germline, CDR1 MNHNS and CDR2 SASEGT. TCRdb's copy holds only in-frame clones and misses some; the assay was immunoSEQ multiplex PCR. The sample shows over 90,000 clones, 90% to 97% of them seen only once. The chain links TRBV6-1 to TRBJ1-3, with 7 nucleotides matching TRBD1. Material: T cells isolated from PBMCs. The clonotype was recovered from a human donor in good health. The CDR3, as DNA: TGTGCCAGCATGGGGACAGTAGGACGTGGAGACACCATATATTTT. Translating gives CASMGTVGRGDTIYF.